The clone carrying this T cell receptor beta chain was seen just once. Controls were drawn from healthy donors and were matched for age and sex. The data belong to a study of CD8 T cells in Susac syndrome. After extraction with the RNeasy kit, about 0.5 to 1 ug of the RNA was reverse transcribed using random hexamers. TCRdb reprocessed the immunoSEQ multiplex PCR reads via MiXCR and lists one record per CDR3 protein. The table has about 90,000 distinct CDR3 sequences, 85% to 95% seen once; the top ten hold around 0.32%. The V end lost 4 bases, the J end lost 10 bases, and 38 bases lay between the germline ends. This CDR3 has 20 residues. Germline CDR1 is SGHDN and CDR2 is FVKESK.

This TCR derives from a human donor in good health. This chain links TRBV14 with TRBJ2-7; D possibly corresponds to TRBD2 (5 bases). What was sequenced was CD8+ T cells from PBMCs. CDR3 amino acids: CASSPLMALDRDPTVKRQYF. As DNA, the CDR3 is TGTGCCAGCAGCCCACTGATGGCACTAGACCGTGACCCAACGGTGAAACGACAGTACTTC. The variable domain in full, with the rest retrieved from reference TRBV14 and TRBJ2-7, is EAGVTQFPSHSVIEKGQTVTLRCDPISGHDNLYWYRRVMGKEIKFLLHFVKESKQDESGMPNNRFLAERTGGTYSTLKVQPAELEDSGVYFCASSPLMALDRDPTVKRQYFGPGTRLTVT.